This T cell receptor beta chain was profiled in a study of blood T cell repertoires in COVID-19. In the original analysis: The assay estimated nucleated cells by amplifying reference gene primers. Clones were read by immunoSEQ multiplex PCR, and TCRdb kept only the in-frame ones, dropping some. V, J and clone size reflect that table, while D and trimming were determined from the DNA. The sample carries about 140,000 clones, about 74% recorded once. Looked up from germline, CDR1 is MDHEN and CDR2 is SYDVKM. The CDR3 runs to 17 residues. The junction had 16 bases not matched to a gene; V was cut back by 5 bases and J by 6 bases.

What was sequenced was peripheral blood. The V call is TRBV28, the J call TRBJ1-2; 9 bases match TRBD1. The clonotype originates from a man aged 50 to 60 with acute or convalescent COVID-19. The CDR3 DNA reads TGTGCCAGCAGTCTGGGCACTGGACAGGGGCAATCGGATGGCTACACCTTC. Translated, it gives CASSLGTGQGQSDGYTF.